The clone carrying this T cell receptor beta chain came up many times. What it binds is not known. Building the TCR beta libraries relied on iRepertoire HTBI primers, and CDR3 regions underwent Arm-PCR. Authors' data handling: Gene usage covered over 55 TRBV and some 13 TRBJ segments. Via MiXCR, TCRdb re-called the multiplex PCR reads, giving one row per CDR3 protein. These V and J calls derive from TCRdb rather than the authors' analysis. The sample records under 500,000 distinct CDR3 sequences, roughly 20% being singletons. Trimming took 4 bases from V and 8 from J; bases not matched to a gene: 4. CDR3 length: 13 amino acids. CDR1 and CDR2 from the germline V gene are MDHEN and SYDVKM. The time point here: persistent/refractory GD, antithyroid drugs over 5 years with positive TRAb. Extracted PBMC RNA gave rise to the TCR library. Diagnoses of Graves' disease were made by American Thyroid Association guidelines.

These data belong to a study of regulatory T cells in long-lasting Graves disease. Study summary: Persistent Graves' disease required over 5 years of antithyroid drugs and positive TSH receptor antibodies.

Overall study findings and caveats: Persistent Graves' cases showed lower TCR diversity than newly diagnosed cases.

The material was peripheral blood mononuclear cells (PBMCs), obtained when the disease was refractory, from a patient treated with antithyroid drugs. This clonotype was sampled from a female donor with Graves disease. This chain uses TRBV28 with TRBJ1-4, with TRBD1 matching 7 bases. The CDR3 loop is CASSSGGWEKLFF. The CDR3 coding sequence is TGTGCCAGCAGTTCAGGGGGTTGGGAAAAACTGTTTTTT.